The 4 T cell receptor beta chains below all came from one sample that was sequenced in a study of blood T cells in healthy people across ages. Sample-barcoded 5' priming and a J-beta primer mix drove a second PCR of about 7 to 11 cycles. TCRdb reprocessed the 5' RACE reads with MiXCR, giving one entry per CDR3 protein. Of roughly 1,100,000 distinct CDR3 sequences in the sample, less than 25% are singletons; the top ten hold less than 0.85%. These data are also associated with another study on T cells of mothers and their children.

The sample consisted of blood. The source of these receptors is a girl aged 2 to 10 in good health.

J is TRBJ2-2 and V is TRBV29-1; TRBD2 might be the D (5 bases). Germline V gene data show CDR1 as SQVTM and CDR2 as ANQGSEA. The ends were cut back, 7 bases at V and 0 bases at J, with 12 bases in the middle. The CDR3 spans 14 residues. In nucleotides, the CDR3 is TGCAGCGCGGTGGGTAGCGCGAACACCGGGGAGCTGTTTTTT. Its protein is CSAVGSANTGELFF.

This clonotype has only a few counts. V usage is TRBV27 and J usage is TRBJ2-7, with TRBD2 identical over 7 bases. With 4 bases clipped from V and 5 bases from J, the junction kept 8 bases outside the gene matches. The germline gives CDR1 MNHEY, CDR2 SMNVEV (reference sequence). CDR3 size: 14 residues. CDR3 residues: CASSSGLGRHEQYF. The CDR3 bases are TGTGCCAGCAGTTCCGGACTAGGGCGCCACGAGCAGTACTTC.

The CDR3 region is CASSPRGTGDEQFF. The CDR3 DNA is TGCGCCAGCAGCCCGCGGGGGACGGGCGATGAGCAGTTCTTC. This chain uses TRBV5-1 with TRBJ2-1, with 7 bases aligning to TRBD2. V gave up 4 bases and J gave up 8 bases; unmatched junction bases: 9. CDR3 size: 14 residues. Germline V CDR1 and CDR2: SGHRS, YFSETQ.

This chain connects TRBV7-9 to TRBJ2-3; D remains unclear. Looked up from germline, CDR1 is SEHNR and CDR2 is FQNEAQ (reference sequence). The CDR3 is 14 residues long. The V end lost 2 bases, the J end lost 2 bases, and 8 bases lay between the germline ends. CDR3 in amino acids: CASSLLGITDTQYF. DNA of the CDR3: TGTGCCAGCAGCTTATTAGGTATCACAGATACGCAGTATTTT.